The present TCR beta chain was sequenced within a study of blood T cell repertoires in COVID-19. The overall study: Material from acute and convalescent COVID-19 was sourced from the United States, Italy and Spain. T cells, B-cell-depleted T cells, or PBMCs supplied cDNA or gDNA.

This CDR3 is built from 15 residues. The J segment lost 6 bases and the V segment lost 2 bases, leaving 9 bases of the junction unmatched. Germline CDR1 is SGHAT and CDR2 is FQNNGV. In the source study's methods: Counts of nucleated cells, estimated from reference gene primer amplification, were obtained. TCRdb's table, derived via immunoSEQ multiplex PCR, lists solely in-frame clones and lacks some. V and J calls and clone size are given by that table; D and trimming were obtained from the DNA. The repertoire holds about 90,000 clones, with around 87% as singletons. Sequences were obtained from peripheral blood. The chain employs TRBV11-2 and TRBJ1-1; the match to TRBD1 covers 7 bases. The clonotype comes from a human donor in a cohort sampled during active COVID-19. The CDR3 protein is CASSLYQGGGAEAFF. In nucleotides, the CDR3 is TGTGCCAGCAGCTTATATCAGGGGGGTGGGGCTGAAGCTTTCTTT.